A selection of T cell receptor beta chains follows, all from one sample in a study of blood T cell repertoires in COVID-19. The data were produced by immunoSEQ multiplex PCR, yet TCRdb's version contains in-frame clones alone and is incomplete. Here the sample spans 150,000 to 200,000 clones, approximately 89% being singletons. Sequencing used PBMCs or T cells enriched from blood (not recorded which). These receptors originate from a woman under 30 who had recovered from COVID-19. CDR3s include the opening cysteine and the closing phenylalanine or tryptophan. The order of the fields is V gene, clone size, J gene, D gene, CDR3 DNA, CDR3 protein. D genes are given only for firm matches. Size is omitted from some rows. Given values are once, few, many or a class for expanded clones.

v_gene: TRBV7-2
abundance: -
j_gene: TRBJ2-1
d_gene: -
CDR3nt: TGTGCCAGCAGCTTAAAGGGCCCCACAGGGAATGAGCAGTTCTTC
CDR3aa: CASSLKGPTGNEQFF

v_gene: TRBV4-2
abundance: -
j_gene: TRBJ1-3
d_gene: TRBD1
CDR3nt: TGTGCCAGCAGCCAAGAGGTGGGACAGCCAGGAAACACCATATATTTT
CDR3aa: CASSQEVGQPGNTIYF

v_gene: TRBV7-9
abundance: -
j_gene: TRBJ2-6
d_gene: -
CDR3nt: TGTGCCAGCAGCCCCACGGTCTCTGGGGCCAACGTCCTGACTTTC
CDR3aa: CASSPTVSGANVLTF

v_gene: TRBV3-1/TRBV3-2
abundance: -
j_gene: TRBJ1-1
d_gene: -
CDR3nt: TGTGCCAGCAGCCAAGGACCAGGGATGTACACTGAAGCTTTCTTT
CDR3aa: CASSQGPGMYTEAFF

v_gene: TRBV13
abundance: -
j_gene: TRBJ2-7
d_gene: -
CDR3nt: TGTGCCAGCAGCTTAGCTAGCGACGGGGTAGTGGGGGAGCAGTACTTC
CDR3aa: CASSLASDGVVGEQYF

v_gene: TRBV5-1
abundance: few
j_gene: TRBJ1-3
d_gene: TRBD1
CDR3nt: TGCGCCAGCAGCGTGGGACAGGGAAACACCATATATTTT
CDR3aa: CASSVGQGNTIYF

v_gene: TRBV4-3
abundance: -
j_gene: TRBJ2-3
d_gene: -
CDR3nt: TGCGCCAGCAGCCATTCTCGCGGGACCCCCGCCACAGATACGCAGTATTTT
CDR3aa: CASSHSRGTPATDTQYF

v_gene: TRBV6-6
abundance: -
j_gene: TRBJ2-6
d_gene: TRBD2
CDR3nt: TGTGCCAGCAGCCGTGCGGACGTACTAGCGGGAGTGACCGGGGCCAACGTCCTGACTTTC
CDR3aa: CASSRADVLAGVTGANVLTF

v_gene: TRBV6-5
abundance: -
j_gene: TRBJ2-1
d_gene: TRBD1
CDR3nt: TGTGCCAGCAGCTCCGGGACAGGGGGACACAATGAGCAGTTCTTC
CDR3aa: CASSSGTGGHNEQFF

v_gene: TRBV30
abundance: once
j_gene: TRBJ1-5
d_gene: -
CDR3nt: TGTGCCTGGAGTCCCGGGGGAAATAGCAATCAGCCCCAGCATTTT
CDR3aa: CAWSPGGNSNQPQHF

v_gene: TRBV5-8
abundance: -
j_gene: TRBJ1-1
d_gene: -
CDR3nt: TGTGCCAGCAGCTTCCCACCCGGCACTGAAGCTTTCTTT
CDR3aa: CASSFPPGTEAFF

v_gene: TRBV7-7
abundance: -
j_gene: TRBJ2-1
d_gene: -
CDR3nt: TGTGCTAGCAGCTCCCGGGTAGCGGCTTACAATGAGCAGTTCTTC
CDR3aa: CASSSRVAAYNEQFF

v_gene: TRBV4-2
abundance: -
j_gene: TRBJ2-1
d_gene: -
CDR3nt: TGTGCCAGCAGCCAAGCGGACGGGAGTTCCTACAATGAGCAGTTCTTC
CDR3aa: CASSQADGSSYNEQFF

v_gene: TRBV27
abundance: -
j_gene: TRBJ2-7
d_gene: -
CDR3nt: TGTGCCAGCAGTCCCCAGGTGGGCTACGAGCAGTACTTC
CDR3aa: CASSPQVGYEQYF

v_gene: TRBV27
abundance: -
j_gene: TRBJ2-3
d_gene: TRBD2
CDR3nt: TGTGCCAGCAGTTCCTTGACCGGGACTAGCGGGAGTGATACGCAGTATTTT
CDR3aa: CASSSLTGTSGSDTQYF

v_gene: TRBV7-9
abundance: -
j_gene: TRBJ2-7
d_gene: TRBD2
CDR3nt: TGTGCCAGCAGCTTAACCGGGACTAGCAGTTACGAGCAGTACTTC
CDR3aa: CASSLTGTSSYEQYF

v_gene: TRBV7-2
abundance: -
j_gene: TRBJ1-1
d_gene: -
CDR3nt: TGTGCCAGCAGCTCCCCTCCCACTGAAGCTTTCTTT
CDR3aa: CASSSPPTEAFF

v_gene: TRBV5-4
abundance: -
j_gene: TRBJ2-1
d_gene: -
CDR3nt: TGTGCCAGCAGCTTGGGAGCGTACTCCTACAATGAGCAGTTCTTC
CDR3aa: CASSLGAYSYNEQFF

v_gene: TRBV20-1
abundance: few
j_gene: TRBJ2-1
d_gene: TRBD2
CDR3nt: TGCAGTGCTAGTTTCGGGACTAGCGATTACAATGAGCAGTTCTTC
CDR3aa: CSASFGTSDYNEQFF

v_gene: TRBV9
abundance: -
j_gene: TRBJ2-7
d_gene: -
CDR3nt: TGTGCCAGCAGCCCCAAGGGAGGATTTACCGAGCAGTACTTC
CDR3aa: CASSPKGGFTEQYF

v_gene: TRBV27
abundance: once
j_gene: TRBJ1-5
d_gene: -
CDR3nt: TGTGCCAGCAGCCCCCGGGTCGGGGATAGCAATCAGCCCCAGCATTTT
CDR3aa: CASSPRVGDSNQPQHF

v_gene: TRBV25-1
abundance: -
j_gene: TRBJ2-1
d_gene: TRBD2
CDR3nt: TGTGCCAGCATTAAGACTAGCGGCTTTAACAATGAGCAGTTCTTC
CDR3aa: CASIKTSGFNNEQFF

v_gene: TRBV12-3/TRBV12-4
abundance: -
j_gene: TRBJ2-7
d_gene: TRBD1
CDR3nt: TGTGCCAGCAGCCAGGGACAGATCTACGAGCAGTACTTC
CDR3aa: CASSQGQIYEQYF

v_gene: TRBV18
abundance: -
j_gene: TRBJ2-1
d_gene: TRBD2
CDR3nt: TGTGCCAGCTCACCTAGCGGTAGCACCAGACTAGCGGGAGACAATGAGCAGTTCTTC
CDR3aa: CASSPSGSTRLAGDNEQFF

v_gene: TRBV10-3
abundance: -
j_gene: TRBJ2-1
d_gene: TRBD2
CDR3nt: TGTGCCATCAAAGGCTATTCTAGCGGGAGGGAATTCAATGAGCAGTTCTTC
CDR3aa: CAIKGYSSGREFNEQFF

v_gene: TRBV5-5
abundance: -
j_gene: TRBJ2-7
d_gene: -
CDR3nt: TGTGCCAGCAGCTTGCATTCTACAGTCGAATACGAGCAGTACTTC
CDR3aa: CASSLHSTVEYEQYF

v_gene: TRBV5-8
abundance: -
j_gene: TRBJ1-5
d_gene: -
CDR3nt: TGTGCCAGCAGCTCGGGACTGCTGGGCAATCAGCCCCAGCATTTT
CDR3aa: CASSSGLLGNQPQHF

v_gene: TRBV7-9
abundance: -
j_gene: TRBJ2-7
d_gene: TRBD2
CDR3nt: TGTGCCAGCAGCCGAACTACTAGCGGGAGTGACGAGCAGTACTTC
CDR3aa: CASSRTTSGSDEQYF

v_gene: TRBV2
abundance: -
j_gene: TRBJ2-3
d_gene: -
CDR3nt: TGTGCCAGCAAGGAGCGGAACACAGATACGCAGTATTTT
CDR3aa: CASKERNTDTQYF

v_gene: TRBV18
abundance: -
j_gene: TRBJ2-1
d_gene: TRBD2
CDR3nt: TGTGCCAGCTCGCCCTTGCCGTTCAGAGCGGGAGCTAACAATGAGCAGTTCTTC
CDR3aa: CASSPLPFRAGANNEQFF

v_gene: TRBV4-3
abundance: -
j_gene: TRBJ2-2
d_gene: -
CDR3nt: TGCGCCAGCAGCGGGCAAACTTTCCAAGGGGAGCTGTTTTTT
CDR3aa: CASSGQTFQGELFF

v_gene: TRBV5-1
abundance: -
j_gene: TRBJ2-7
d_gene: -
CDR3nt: TGCGCCAGCAGCTTGGGGGCTTACGAGCAGTACTTC
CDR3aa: CASSLGAYEQYF

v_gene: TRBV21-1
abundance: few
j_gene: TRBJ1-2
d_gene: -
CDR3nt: TGTGCCAGCAGCAATGGAGAGGGGCGCGGGATCGGGCCCAAAACGGCTAACTATGGCTACACCTTC
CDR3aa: CASSNGEGRGIGPKTANYGYTF

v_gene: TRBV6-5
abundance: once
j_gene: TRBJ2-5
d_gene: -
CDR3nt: TGTGCCAGCACGGTGGGGACACCCGGGCTGGAGACCCAGTACTTC
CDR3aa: CASTVGTPGLETQYF

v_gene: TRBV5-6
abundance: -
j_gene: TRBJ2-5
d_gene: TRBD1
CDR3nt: TGTGCCAGCAGTTTCGGGACAGTGTATGAGACCCAGTACTTC
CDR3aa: CASSFGTVYETQYF

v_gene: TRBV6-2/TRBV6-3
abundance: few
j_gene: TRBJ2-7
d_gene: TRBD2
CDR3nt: TGTGCCAGCAGTTACACTAGCGTTTACCGACCGTTCCGAAGCTCCTACGAGCAGTACTTC
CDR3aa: CASSYTSVYRPFRSSYEQYF

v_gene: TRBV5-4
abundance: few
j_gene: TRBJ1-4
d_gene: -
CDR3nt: TGTGCCAGCAGGTCGGAGGGGTTTGGGGAAAAACTGTTTTTT
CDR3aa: CASRSEGFGEKLFF

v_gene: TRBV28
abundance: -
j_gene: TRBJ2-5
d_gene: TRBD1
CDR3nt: TGTGCCACCCAGGACAGGGGCGTCCAAGAGACCCAGTACTTC
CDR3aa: CATQDRGVQETQYF

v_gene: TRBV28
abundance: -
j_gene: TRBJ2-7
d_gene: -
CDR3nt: TGTGCCAGCAGTCCCCTGGGGGGTAAGTTGTTCGACGAGCAGTACTTC
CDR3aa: CASSPLGGKLFDEQYF

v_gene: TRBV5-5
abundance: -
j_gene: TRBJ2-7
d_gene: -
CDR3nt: TGTGCCAGCAGCCCCATGGGCAGTCATCAAACCTACGAGCAGTACTTC
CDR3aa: CASSPMGSHQTYEQYF

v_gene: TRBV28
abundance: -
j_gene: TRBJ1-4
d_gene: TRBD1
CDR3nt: TGTGCCAGCAGTTCAGGACAGGTGGAGATGGAGTGGAAACTGTTTTTT
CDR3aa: CASSSGQVEMEWKLFF

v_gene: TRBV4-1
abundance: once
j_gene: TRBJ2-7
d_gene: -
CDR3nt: TGCGCCAGCAGCCAACCCCCGGTATTAGCTAGCGAGCAGTACTTC
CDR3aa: CASSQPPVLASEQYF

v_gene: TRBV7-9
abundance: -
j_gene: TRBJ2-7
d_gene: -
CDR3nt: TGTGCCAGCAGCTTGATTAGCGGCCCCTACGAGCAGTACTTC
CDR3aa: CASSLISGPYEQYF

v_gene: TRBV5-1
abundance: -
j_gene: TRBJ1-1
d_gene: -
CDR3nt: TGCGCCAGCAGCTTAAGGACAGCCTACACTGAAGCTTTCTTT
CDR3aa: CASSLRTAYTEAFF

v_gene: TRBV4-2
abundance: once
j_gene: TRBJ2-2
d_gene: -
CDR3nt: TGTGCCAGCAGCCCCCGGGACGGGGGAACCGGGGAGCTGTTTTTT
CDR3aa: CASSPRDGGTGELFF

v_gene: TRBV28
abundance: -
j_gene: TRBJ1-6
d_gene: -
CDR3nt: TGTGCCAGCAGTTTATCTGATTCACCCCTCCACTTT
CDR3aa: CASSLSDSPLHF

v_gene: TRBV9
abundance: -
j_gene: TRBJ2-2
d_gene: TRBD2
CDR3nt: TGTGCCAGCAGCTACGGACTAGCGAACACCGGGGAGCTGTTTTTT
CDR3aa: CASSYGLANTGELFF

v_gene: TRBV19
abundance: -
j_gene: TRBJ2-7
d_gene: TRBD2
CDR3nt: TGTGCCAGTAGTCTACTAGCGGGAGGGTCCTACGAGCAGTACTTC
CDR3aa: CASSLLAGGSYEQYF

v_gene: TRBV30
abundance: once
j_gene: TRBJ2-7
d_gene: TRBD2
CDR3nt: TGTGCCTGGAGTGTAGGACTAGCGGGAGTGTACGAGCAGTACTTC
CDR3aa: CAWSVGLAGVYEQYF

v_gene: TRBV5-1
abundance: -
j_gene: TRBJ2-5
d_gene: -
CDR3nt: TGCGCCAGCAGCCAGACCCCTCCCTCGGGCCGCGGGGACAGCTCACAAGAGACCCAGTACTTC
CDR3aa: CASSQTPPSGRGDSSQETQYF

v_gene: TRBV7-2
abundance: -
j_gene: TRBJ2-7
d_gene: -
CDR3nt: TGTGCCAGCAGCGTATACAGGGACCAGGGGGAGCAGTACTTC
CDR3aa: CASSVYRDQGEQYF